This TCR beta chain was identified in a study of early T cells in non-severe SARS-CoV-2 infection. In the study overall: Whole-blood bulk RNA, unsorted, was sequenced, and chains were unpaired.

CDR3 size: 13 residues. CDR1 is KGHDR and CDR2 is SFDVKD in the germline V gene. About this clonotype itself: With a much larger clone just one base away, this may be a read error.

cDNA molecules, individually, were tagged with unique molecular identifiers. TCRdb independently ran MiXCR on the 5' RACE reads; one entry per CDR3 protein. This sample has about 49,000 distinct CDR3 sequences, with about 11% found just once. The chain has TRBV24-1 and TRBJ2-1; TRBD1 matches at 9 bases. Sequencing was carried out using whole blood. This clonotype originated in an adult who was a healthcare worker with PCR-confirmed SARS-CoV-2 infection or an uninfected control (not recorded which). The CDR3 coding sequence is TGTGCCACCAGTGGCGGACAGGGGTCTGAGCAGTCCTTC. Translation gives CATSGGQGSEQSF.